These 27 T cell receptor beta chains originate from one sample sequenced in a study of spatial heterogeneity in lung cancer. Their cognate antigens are unknown. Study-wide findings and caveats: Expanded alpha and beta TCR counts within tumors tracked tumor mutation counts.

TCRdb re-derived calls from the 5' RACE reads in MiXCR, one entry per CDR3 protein. Among 4,100 or so distinct CDR3 sequences, over 5.5% were seen once, and the ten largest hold roughly 25%. Time point denoted: sample taken at primary tumor resection. The sample consisted of lung tumor tissue, taken at surgery. These receptors were obtained from a male donor with early-stage non-small cell lung cancer.

By frequency in the sample, this clonotype is medium-sized (0.01 to 0.1%). The rearrangement links TRBV7-3 to TRBJ2-5; 7 bases are a match to TRBD2. Germline assignment: CDR1 SGHTA and CDR2 FQGTGA. The CDR3 is made up of 14 amino acids. V trimming: 3 bases; J trimming: 3 bases; junction bases outside the gene matches: 4. The CDR3 reads CASSFAGGEETQYF. The CDR3 DNA is TGTGCCAGCAGCTTCGCTGGGGGGGAAGAGACCCAGTACTTC.

By share, this clonotype ranks as medium-sized. The J gene is TRBJ2-4, the V gene TRBV6-1; 9 bases align to TRBD1. Germline trimming cut 9 bases from V and 4 bases from J; bases unmatched to any gene: 7. The CDR3 totals 14 residues. Germline lookup yields CDR1 MNHNS and CDR2 SASEGT. The CDR3 DNA reads TGTGCCAGTTCCCGGGACAGGGAAAAAAACATTCAGTACTTC. Amino acid sequence: CASSRDREKNIQYF.

The V and J genes are TRBV28 and TRBJ2-3, with D maybe TRBD2 (6 bases). Germline V gene sequence: CDR1 MDHEN, CDR2 SYDVKM. V was shortened by 7 bases and J by 3 bases, with 29 bases between the two germline ends. This CDR3 spans 19 amino acids. CDR3: CASTNSPGVGPSGTDTQYF. Here the CDR3 DNA reads TGTGCCAGCACCAACTCACCGGGAGTAGGCCCCTCTGGGACAGATACGCAGTATTTT.

This clonotype was seen many times. This rearrangement joins TRBV11-2 to TRBJ2-1; 8 bases agree with TRBD2. This CDR3 has 15 amino acids. Germline assignment: CDR1 SGHAT and CDR2 FQNNGV. The trim removed 4 bases at V and 4 bases at J, leaving 6 bases unmatched. CDR3 nucleotides: TGTGCCAGCAGCTCCAGACCGGGAGGGTACAATGAGCAGTTCTTC. Its translation is CASSSRPGGYNEQFF.

This clonotype is termed medium-sized. The V and J genes are TRBV28 and TRBJ2-5; D assignment may be TRBD1 or TRBD2 (5 bases each). CDR1 and CDR2 from the germline V gene are MDHEN and SYDVKM. The CDR3 runs 14 residues. Trimming left V 4 bases short and J 3 bases short, with 12 bases between. The CDR3, as DNA: TGTGCCAGCAGTTCCGGGACCCTGAAAGAGACCCAGTACTTC. Protein product: CASSSGTLKETQYF.

The table lists this clonotype with many counts. The J gene is TRBJ2-1, the V gene TRBV5-1, with 12 bases lining up with TRBD2. The CDR3 loop spans 16 amino acids. Germline-derived CDR1 and CDR2 are SGHRS and YFSETQ. V was pared by 0 bases and J by 8 bases, with 6 bases of the junction left unmatched. The CDR3 DNA follows: TGCGCCAGCAGCTTGGTACTAGCGGGAGGAGCGGATGAGCAGTTCTTC. Protein: CASSLVLAGGADEQFF.

Sample share makes this clonotype medium-sized (0.01 to 0.1%). V is TRBV29-1 and J is TRBJ1-1; 7 bases are shared with TRBD1. Germline V gene sequence: CDR1 SQVTM, CDR2 ANQGSEA. V trimming: 6 bases; J trimming: 8 bases; junction bases outside the gene matches: 15. The CDR3 extends over 14 amino acids. CDR3 nucleotides: TGCAGCGTCGATCCTTGGGACAGCCGGTCGGAAGCTTTCTTT. Translation: CSVDPWDSRSEAFF.

This clonotype was detected ten times or more. The chain recombines TRBV5-1 with TRBJ2-1; D remains ambiguous. Germline V gene sequence: CDR1 SGHRS, CDR2 YFSETQ. The CDR3 spans 13 residues. Trimming stripped 6 bases from V and 6 bases from J, with 13 bases between. CDR3 sequence reads: CASTPQNTNEQFF. The CDR3 nucleotides read TGCGCCAGCACTCCCCAGAATACCAATGAGCAGTTCTTC.

By share, this clonotype counts as medium-sized. This chain joins TRBV29-1 and TRBJ2-4, with TRBD2 matching 10 bases. The CDR3 has 16 amino acids. J gave up 8 bases and V 0 bases, and 10 bases lay outside the gene matches. Germline assignment: CDR1 SQVTM and CDR2 ANQGSEA. The chain's CDR3 is CSVEDSLAGEMDIQYF. The CDR3 DNA follows: TGCAGCGTTGAAGATTCCCTAGCGGGAGAGATGGACATTCAGTACTTC.

By share, this clonotype counts as medium-sized. V and J are TRBV5-1 and TRBJ2-3, with 13 nucleotides matching TRBD2. Germline CDR1 SGHRS, CDR2 YFSETQ. With 0 bases clipped from V and 14 bases from J, the junction kept 9 bases outside the gene matches. The CDR3 runs 15 residues. The CDR3 reads CASSLDPGLAGYLYF. The CDR3 nucleotides are TGCGCCAGCAGCTTGGACCCGGGACTAGCGGGGTACTTGTATTTT.

A note on this clonotype: A read error may be the cause here, since a much bigger clone is one base away. The chain employs TRBV24-1 and TRBJ2-1; tentatively, D is TRBD2 (5 bases). CDR3 length: 14 amino acids. From germline, CDR1 is KGHDR and CDR2 SFDVKD. CDR3 sequence (DNA): TGTGCCACCAGTGTCCGGGATTCCTACAATGTGCAGTTCTTC. Translated, it gives CATSVRDSYNVQFF.

This clonotype was detected ten times or more. The chain joins TRBV11-1 to TRBJ2-2; TRBD2 agrees at 14 bases. Germline trimming cut 5 bases from V and 3 bases from J; bases unmatched to any gene: 8. The germline gives CDR1 SGHAT, CDR2 FQDESV (reference sequence). The CDR3 has 18 amino acids. DNA for the CDR3: TGTGCCAGCAGCACCCCGACTAGCGGGAGGGCCTACACCGGGGAGCTGTTTTTT. Its protein product is CASSTPTSGRAYTGELFF.

At least ten counts were recorded for this clonotype. The genes are TRBV20-1 and TRBJ2-5, with 9 bases aligning to TRBD2. V gave up 0 bases and J gave up 2 bases; unmatched junction bases: 13. This CDR3 contains 18 residues. CDR1 is DFQATT and CDR2 is SNEGSKA in the germline V gene (reference sequence). The CDR3 DNA follows: TGCAGTGCTAGAGATCTGCGGGGCGGGAGGGCAGGACAAGAGACCCAGTACTTC. It is translated as CSARDLRGGRAGQETQYF.

This clonotype rates as medium-sized. CDR3: CATEGPPADTQYF. The CDR3 region has the DNA TGTGCCACCGAGGGGCCCCCCGCAGATACGCAGTATTTT. The rearrangement joins TRBV6-2 or TRBV6-3 to TRBJ2-3, with D tentatively TRBD1 or TRBD2 (5 bases each). This CDR3 is built from 13 residues. The V end was cut by 10 bases, the J end by 4 bases, with 15 bases between. Germline loops: CDR1 MNHEY, CDR2 SVGEGT.

V gene TRBV15 combines with J gene TRBJ1-6, with 10 bases aligning to TRBD1. The CDR3 has 14 residues. Germline-derived CDR1 and CDR2 are LNHNV and YYDKDF (reference sequence). The junction had 7 bases not matched to a gene; V was cut back by 8 bases and J by 9 bases. The CDR3 here is CATATGGNGSPLHF. CDR3 bases: TGTGCCACCGCGACAGGGGGCAACGGTTCACCCCTCCACTTT.

Sample share makes this clonotype medium-sized. The rearrangement joins TRBV27 to TRBJ2-1, with D possibly being TRBD1 (5 bases). Trimming cost V 6 bases and J 5 bases, with 14 bases left between them. The CDR3 consists of 14 residues. Germline-derived CDR1 and CDR2 are MNHEY and SMNVEV (reference sequence). CDR3 coding DNA: TGTGCCAGCAGCCCAAACCGACAGCACAATGAGCAGTTCTTC. The encoded protein is CASSPNRQHNEQFF.

This clonotype was detected ten times or more. The rearrangement joins TRBV6-2 or TRBV6-3 to TRBJ2-2; 10 nucleotides align to TRBD1. Germline CDR1 MNHEY, CDR2 SVGEGT. The V and J ends lost 2 bases and 6 bases, in that order; junction bases with no gene match: 9. The CDR3 totals 17 residues. The DNA of the CDR3 is TGTGCCAGCAGTTACGACAGGGGGCACCCTGGTTCCGGGGAGCTGTTTTTT. Translated: CASSYDRGHPGSGELFF.

This clonotype was recorded at least ten times. The chain joins TRBV7-2 to TRBJ1-2; TRBD1 matches 7 bases. The CDR3 covers 13 residues. Germline V CDR1 and CDR2: SGHTA, FQGNSA. Germline trimming cut 5 bases from V and 8 bases from J; bases unmatched to any gene: 8. CDR3 sequence reads: CASSPRQGSGYTF. In nucleotides, the CDR3 is TGTGCCAGCAGCCCAAGACAGGGATCAGGCTACACCTTC.

In its sample, this clonotype is medium-sized. The V gene is TRBV5-8, the J gene TRBJ2-1; maybe TRBD2 (5 bases). V was cut by 1 base and J by 1 base, with 15 bases left in between. Germline V gives CDR1 SGHTS, CDR2 YDEGEE. The CDR3 runs 17 residues. The DNA of the CDR3 is TGTGCCAGCAGCTTGTGGGGAGACCGGAGGTCCTACAATGAGCAGTTCTTC. It codes for CASSLWGDRRSYNEQFF.

This clonotype was seen repeatedly, ten times or more. Written as DNA, the CDR3 is TGTGCCACCAGTGGTCCCGGGGCAGGGGGACAAGAGACCCAGTACTTC. Protein: CATSGPGAGGQETQYF. The chain recombines TRBV24-1 with TRBJ2-5; TRBD1 agrees at 7 bases. Looked up from germline, CDR1 is KGHDR and CDR2 is SFDVKD. Trimming cost V 5 bases and J 2 bases; bases outside gene matches: 10. The CDR3 has 16 residues.

The CDR3 DNA reads as TGTGCCAGCAGTTACGGGGGGGTAGTCAGTTCACCCCTCCACTTT. Translating gives CASSYGGVVSSPLHF. V is TRBV6-5 and J is TRBJ1-6; weak D call: TRBD1 (5 bases). Germline CDR1 MNHEY, CDR2 SVGAGI. V lost 2 bases and J lost 9, with 14 bases in between. The CDR3 consists of 15 residues.

This chain joins TRBV6-4 and TRBJ2-5; 10 bases agree with TRBD2. This CDR3 has 17 residues. Germline assignment: CDR1 MRHNA and CDR2 SNTAGT. V gave up 2 bases and J gave up 3 bases; unmatched junction bases: 9. Written as DNA, the CDR3 is TGTGCCAGCAGTGACACCTCGCCTCTAGCGGGAGAAGAGACCCAGTACTTC. It translates to CASSDTSPLAGEETQYF.

This clonotype came up many times. V usage is TRBV6-5 and J usage is TRBJ2-3; the match to TRBD1 covers 7 bases. The CDR3 has 17 amino acids. Losses at the gene ends were 2 bases for V and 2 bases for J; bases not matched to a gene: 10. The germline V gene has CDR1 MNHEY and CDR2 SVGAGI. CDR3 nucleotides: TGTGCCAGCAGTTACCCGAATTACAGGGGAAACACAGATACGCAGTATTTT. Translating gives CASSYPNYRGNTDTQYF.

By frequency in the sample, this clonotype is medium-sized. The rearrangement links TRBV9 to TRBJ2-2; perhaps TRBD2 as D (6 bases). CDR3 length: 14 amino acids. From germline, CDR1 is SGDLS and CDR2 YYNGEE. V was pared by 3 bases and J by 7 bases, with 13 bases between. CDR3 in DNA: TGTGCCAGCAGCGGACAACTAGCCAGCGGGGAGCTGTTTTTT. Translating gives CASSGQLASGELFF.

This clonotype was detected ten times or more. V gene TRBV6-5 combines with J gene TRBJ1-1; 7 nucleotides align to TRBD1. Germline V gene lookup returns CDR1 MNHEY and CDR2 SVGAGI. V was pared by 1 base and J by 0 bases, with 11 bases of the junction left unmatched. CDR3 length equals 18 residues. Here the CDR3 DNA reads TGTGCCAGCAGTTACTGGAGTGGGGACAGCTTTATGAACACTGAAGCTTTCTTT. It codes for CASSYWSGDSFMNTEAFF.

This clonotype has ten or more counts. The rearrangement uses TRBV11-2 and TRBJ2-1, with 9 nucleotides matching TRBD2. CDR1 and CDR2 (germline): SGHAT, FQNNGV. Unmatched junction bases numbered 8, after V lost 1 base and J lost 4 bases. There are 17 residues in the CDR3. This CDR3 reads CASSLGERGAGYNEQFF. The CDR3 DNA reads TGTGCCAGCAGCTTAGGGGAGCGGGGGGCCGGGTACAATGAGCAGTTCTTC.

This clonotype has a count of ten or more. This sequence joins TRBV2 and TRBJ2-7; the D gene is possibly TRBD1 (6 bases). Germline V gives CDR1 SNHLY, CDR2 FYNNEI. V was pared by 6 bases and J by 0 bases, with 12 bases between. CDR3 length equals 14 residues. The CDR3 region is CASRGQQSSYEQYF. DNA for the CDR3: TGTGCCAGCAGAGGACAGCAGAGCTCCTACGAGCAGTACTTC.